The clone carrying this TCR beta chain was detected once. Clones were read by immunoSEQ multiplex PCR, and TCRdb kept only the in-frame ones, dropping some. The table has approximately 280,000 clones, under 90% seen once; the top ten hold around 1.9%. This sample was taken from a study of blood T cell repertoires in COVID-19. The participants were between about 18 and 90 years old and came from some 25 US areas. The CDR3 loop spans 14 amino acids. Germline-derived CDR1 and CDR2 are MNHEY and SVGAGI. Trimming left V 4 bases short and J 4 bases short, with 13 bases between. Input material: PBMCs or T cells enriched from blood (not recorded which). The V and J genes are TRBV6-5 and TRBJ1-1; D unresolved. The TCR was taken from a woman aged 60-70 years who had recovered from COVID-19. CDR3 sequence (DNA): TGTGCCAGCAGTTCGGGAGAAACGGGCACTGAAGCTTTCTTT. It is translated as CASSSGETGTEAFF.